These 5 T cell receptor beta chains were sequenced from one sample in a study of blood T cell repertoires in COVID-19. TCRdb's table, derived via immunoSEQ multiplex PCR, lists solely in-frame clones and lacks some. Of some 40,000 clones in the sample, approximately 85% were seen once. Sequencing used peripheral blood. The receptors stem from a woman of 80 years or more with acute or convalescent COVID-19.

The rearrangement links TRBV5-4 to TRBJ2-1; 11 bases line up with TRBD2. The CDR3 has 16 amino acids. V shed 0 bases and J 10 bases; nucleotides not matched to a gene: 9. The V gene's germline CDR1 is SGHNT and CDR2 YYREEE (reference sequence). The CDR3 sequence: CASSLAGLAGGQEQFF. The DNA for the CDR3 is TGTGCCAGCAGCTTGGCCGGCCTAGCGGGAGGCCAAGAGCAGTTCTTC.

The chain recombines TRBV24-1 with TRBJ2-1; 14 nucleotides agree with TRBD2. Germline CDR1 is KGHDR and CDR2 is SFDVKD. The CDR3 has 19 residues. V gave up 3 bases and J gave up 0 bases; unmatched junction bases: 6. The CDR3 protein is CATSDRTSGRSSSYNEQFF. CDR3 nucleotides: TGTGCCACCAGTGATAGGACTAGCGGGAGGTCCAGCTCCTACAATGAGCAGTTCTTC.

As regards this clone: An end of the junction does not agree with germline; a read error may underlie this. V is TRBV6-6 and J is TRBJ1-5; 8 nucleotides line up with TRBD1. The CDR3 is made up of 14 amino acids. Germline V gives CDR1 MNHNY, CDR2 SVGAGI (reference sequence). This CDR3 is CASSLGQGKQPQHF. The DNA of the CDR3 is TGTGCCAGCAGCCTTGGACAGGGCAAACAGCCCCAGCATTTT.

The V gene is TRBV3-1 (or the pseudogene TRBV3-2), the J gene TRBJ2-1; the match to TRBD2 covers 7 bases. The V gene's germline CDR1 is LGHDT and CDR2 YNNKEL (reference sequence). The CDR3 spans 15 residues. The V and J ends lost 3 bases and 7 bases, in that order; junction bases with no gene match: 9. The chain's CDR3 is CASSHSAGVGNEQFF. In nucleotides, the CDR3 is TGTGCCAGCAGCCATTCTGCGGGAGTTGGTAATGAGCAGTTCTTC.

This clone has just one count. The chain carries TRBV7-2 and TRBJ1-4, with no clear D. Germline assignment: CDR1 SGHTA and CDR2 FQGNSA. This CDR3 has 12 amino acids. Trimming removed 5 bases at V and 8 bases at J, with 9 bases between. The CDR3 here is CASSPPGEKLFF. The CDR3 DNA sequence: TGTGCCAGCAGCCCCCCGGGGGAAAAACTGTTTTTT.